This T cell receptor (beta chain) was identified in a study of T cells after yellow fever vaccination. Points on this clonotype: Antigen: not known.

The CDR3 contains 15 residues. Losses at the gene ends were 3 bases for V and 3 bases for J; bases not matched to a gene: 5. A 5'RACE template-switching step, the method used to make TCR cDNA, added a universal primer site and UMIs. Each CDR3 protein gets one entry after TCRdb re-called the 5' RACE reads with MiXCR. The profile covers some 350,000 distinct CDR3 sequences, with roughly 6.2% appearing a single time and approximately 16% taken by the ten largest. Study-wide points: The secondary response showed a weaker magnitude and a faster peak, day 5 versus 15. Of the clonotypes, a small share occurred in both CD4 and CD8 compartments.

The V and J genes are TRBV12-3 or TRBV12-4 and TRBJ2-7, with 10 nucleotides matching TRBD2. The clonotype comes from a man aged 25 to 40 who received the YFV17D yellow fever vaccine. The source material was PBMCs, sampled 5 days after the yellow fever booster vaccination. The CDR3 nucleotides are TGTGCCAGCAGTTTCTTAGCGGGAGGCCTCTACGAGCAGTACTTC. This sequence encodes CASSFLAGGLYEQYF.